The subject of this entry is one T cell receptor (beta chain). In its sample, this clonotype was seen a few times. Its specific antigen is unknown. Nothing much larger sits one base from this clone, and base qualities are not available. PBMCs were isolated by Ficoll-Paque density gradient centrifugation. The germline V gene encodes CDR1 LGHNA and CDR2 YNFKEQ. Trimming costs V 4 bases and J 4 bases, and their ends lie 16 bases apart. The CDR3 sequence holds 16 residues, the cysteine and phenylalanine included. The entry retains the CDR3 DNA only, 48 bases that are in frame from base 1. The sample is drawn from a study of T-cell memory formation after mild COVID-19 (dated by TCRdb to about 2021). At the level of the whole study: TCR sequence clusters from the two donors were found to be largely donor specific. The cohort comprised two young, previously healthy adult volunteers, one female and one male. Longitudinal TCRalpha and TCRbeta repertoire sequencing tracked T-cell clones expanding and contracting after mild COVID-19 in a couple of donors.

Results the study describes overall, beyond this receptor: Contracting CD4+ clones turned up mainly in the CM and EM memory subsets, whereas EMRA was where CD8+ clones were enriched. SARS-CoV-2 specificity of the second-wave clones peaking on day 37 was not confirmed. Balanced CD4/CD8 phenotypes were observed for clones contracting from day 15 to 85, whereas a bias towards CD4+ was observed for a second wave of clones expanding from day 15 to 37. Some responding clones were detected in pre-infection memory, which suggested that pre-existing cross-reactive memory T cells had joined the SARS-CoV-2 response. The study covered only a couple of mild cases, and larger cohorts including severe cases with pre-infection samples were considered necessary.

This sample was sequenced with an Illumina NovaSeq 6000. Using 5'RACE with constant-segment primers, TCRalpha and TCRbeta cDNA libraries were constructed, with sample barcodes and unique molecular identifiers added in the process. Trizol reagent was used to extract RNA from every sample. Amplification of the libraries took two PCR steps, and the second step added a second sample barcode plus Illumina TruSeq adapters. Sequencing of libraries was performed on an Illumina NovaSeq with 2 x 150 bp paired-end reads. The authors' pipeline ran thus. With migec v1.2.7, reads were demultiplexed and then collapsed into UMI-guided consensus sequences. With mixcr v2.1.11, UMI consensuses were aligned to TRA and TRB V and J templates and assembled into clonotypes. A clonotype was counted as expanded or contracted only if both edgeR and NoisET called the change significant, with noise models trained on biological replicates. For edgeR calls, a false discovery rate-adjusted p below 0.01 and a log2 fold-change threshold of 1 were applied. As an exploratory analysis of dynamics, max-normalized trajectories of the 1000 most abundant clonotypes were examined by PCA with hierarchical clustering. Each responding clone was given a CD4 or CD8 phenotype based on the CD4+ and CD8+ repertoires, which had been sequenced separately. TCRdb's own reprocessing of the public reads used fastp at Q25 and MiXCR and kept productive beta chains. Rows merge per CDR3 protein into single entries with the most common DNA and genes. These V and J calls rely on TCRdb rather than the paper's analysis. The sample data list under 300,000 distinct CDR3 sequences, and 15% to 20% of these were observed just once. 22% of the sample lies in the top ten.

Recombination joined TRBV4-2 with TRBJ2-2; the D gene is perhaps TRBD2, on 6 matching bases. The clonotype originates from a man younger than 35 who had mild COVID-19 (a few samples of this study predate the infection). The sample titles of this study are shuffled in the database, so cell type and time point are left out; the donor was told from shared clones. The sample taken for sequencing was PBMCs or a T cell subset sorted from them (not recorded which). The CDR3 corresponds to CASSRRASEGTGELFF. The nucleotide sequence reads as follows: TGTGCCAGCAGCCGAAGGGCTTCGGAGGGCACCGGGGAGCTGTTTTTT.